These T cell receptor beta chains were read from a single sample in a study of blood T cell repertoires in COVID-19. Only in-frame clones appear in the TCRdb table, and some are missing; sequencing was by immunoSEQ multiplex PCR. Here the sample spans approximately 280,000 clones, about 90% being singletons. Sequenced material: peripheral blood. All receptors derive from a woman aged 25-40 years who had recovered from COVID-19. CDR3s include the opening cysteine and the closing phenylalanine or tryptophan. A D gene is named only where the DNA matches it firmly. Rows may omit the clone size; those that give it use once, few, many or a size class.

clone_size	j_call	v_call	cdr3_length	d_call	cdr3_aa	cdr3_nt
.	TRBJ1-2	TRBV5-6	14	.	CASSLAQGDYGYTF	TGTGCCAGCAGCTTGGCACAGGGCGACTATGGCTACACCTTC
.	TRBJ2-2	TRBV2	15	.	CASSEVGGMTGELFF	TGTGCCAGCAGTGAGGTGGGGGGTATGACCGGGGAGCTGTTTTTT
.	TRBJ2-2	TRBV7-3	17	TRBD1	CASSSRRGTGVTGELFF	TGTGCCAGCAGCTCCCGGCGCGGGACAGGGGTCACCGGGGAGCTGTTTTTT
.	TRBJ2-5	TRBV7-7	13	TRBD2	CASSASGGETQYF	TGTGCTAGCAGCGCTAGCGGGGGAGAGACCCAGTACTTC
.	TRBJ2-7	TRBV6-5	15	TRBD1	CASSLTGGVSYEQYF	TGTGCCAGCAGCCTAACAGGGGGCGTCTCCTACGAGCAGTACTTC
.	TRBJ2-1	TRBV6-1	16	TRBD2	CASSEAGGGPDNEQFF	TGTGCCAGCAGTGAAGCTGGCGGGGGGCCTGACAATGAGCAGTTCTTC
.	TRBJ1-5	TRBV29-1	13	TRBD1	CSVEAGGGQPQHF	TGCAGCGTTGAAGCAGGGGGCGGTCAGCCCCAGCATTTT
.	TRBJ2-3	TRBV7-2	17	TRBD2	CASSLGVGLAGADTQYF	TGTGCCAGCAGCTTAGGGGTGGGGCTAGCGGGAGCCGATACGCAGTATTTT
.	TRBJ2-1	TRBV29-1	13	.	CSVGANNYNEQFF	TGCAGCGTTGGGGCCAACAACTACAATGAGCAGTTCTTC
.	TRBJ1-1	TRBV18	13	.	CASSPLMNTEAFF	TGTGCCAGCTCACCACTCATGAACACTGAAGCTTTCTTT
.	TRBJ1-1	TRBV19	14	.	CASSLGTTNTEAFF	TGTGCCAGTAGTTTAGGGACAACGAACACTGAAGCTTTCTTT
.	TRBJ1-1	TRBV2	16	.	CASSEAPWSQGTEAFF	TGTGCCAGCAGTGAAGCGCCTTGGTCACAGGGTACTGAAGCTTTCTTT
once	TRBJ2-1	TRBV5-6	16	.	CASSLEVGDSYNEQFF	TGTGCCAGCAGCTTGGAGGTAGGGGACTCCTACAATGAGCAGTTCTTC
many	TRBJ2-2	TRBV6-1	16	TRBD2	CASSEARGANTGELFF	TGTGCCAGCAGTGAAGCGCGGGGGGCGAACACCGGGGAGCTGTTTTTT
.	TRBJ2-3	TRBV28	17	.	CASSLIGEPVLTDTQYF	TGTGCCAGCAGTTTAATTGGAGAACCGGTACTCACAGATACGCAGTATTTT
.	TRBJ1-5	TRBV6-1	15	TRBD1	CASSDQTGSNQPQHF	TGTGCCAGCAGTGATCAGACAGGGAGCAATCAGCCCCAGCATTTT
few	TRBJ2-7	TRBV5-4	15	TRBD2	CASSLSGTSGKEQYF	TGTGCCAGCAGCTTGAGCGGGACTAGCGGGAAGGAGCAGTACTTC
.	TRBJ2-2	TRBV3-1/TRBV3-2	15	TRBD1	CASSLGQGSAGELFF	TGTGCCAGCAGCCTAGGACAGGGGAGCGCCGGGGAGCTGTTTTTT
.	TRBJ2-7	TRBV27	15	TRBD2	CASRWTAGGPHEQYF	TGTGCCAGTAGGTGGACAGCGGGAGGGCCCCACGAGCAGTACTTC
.	TRBJ1-6	TRBV10-3	15	.	CAISGEGRAHSPLHF	TGTGCCATCAGTGGGGAGGGCCGCGCTCATTCACCCCTCCACTTT
.	TRBJ2-2	TRBV30	14	TRBD1	CAWGTGRGTGELFF	TGTGCCTGGGGGACAGGTCGGGGCACCGGGGAGCTGTTTTTT
.	TRBJ1-6	TRBV25-1	13	TRBD1	CASSDPDREPLHF	TGTGCCAGCAGTGACCCCGACAGGGAACCCCTCCACTTT
.	TRBJ2-1	TRBV11-3	16	.	CASSLSGQSTYNEQFF	TGTGCCAGCAGCTTAAGTGGCCAATCAACCTACAATGAGCAGTTCTTC
once	TRBJ2-7	TRBV19	14	TRBD1	CASSPGGAISEQYF	TGTGCCAGTAGCCCAGGGGGCGCGATCTCCGAGCAGTACTTC